This T cell receptor beta chain was observed in a study of CD8 T cells in ankylosing spondylitis. Findings and caveats of the study: Matched ankylosing spondylitis synovial fluid reportedly contained a significantly enriched population of disease-linked clones. Made up of eight highly homologous variants, a TCR beta motif appeared characteristic of ankylosing spondylitis blood.

Comment on this clonotype: Antigen specificity is unknown.

Each CDR3 protein gets one entry after TCRdb re-called the 5' RACE reads with MiXCR. The table includes some 400,000 distinct CDR3 sequences, around 24% detected once. V was shortened by 0 bases and J by 4 bases, with 10 bases between the two germline ends. From germline, CDR1 is MNHEY and CDR2 SVGAGI. The CDR3 has 14 residues. The chain has TRBV6-5 and TRBJ2-7; unclear D gene. The receptor was isolated from a male donor with ankylosing spondylitis. The sequencing sample was made of blood, either unsorted or a sorted T cell fraction (not recorded which). CDR3 nucleotides: TGTGCCAGCAGTTACTCGATTATGCGTTACGAGCAGTACTTC. As protein: CASSYSIMRYEQYF.